These 5 T cell receptor beta chains originate from one sample sequenced in a study of tumor and adjacent non-tumor tissue in lung cancer (dated by TCRdb to about 2018). The library was made by multiplex PCR. Data came from an Illumina HiSeq 2500. TCRbeta libraries were built by three rounds of nested PCR using primers (Table S4), following protocols modified from ARM-PCR. The raw public data were reprocessed by TCRdb itself: fastp quality trimming at Q25, MiXCR clonotype calling, in-frame beta chains only. Each CDR3 protein appears once, grouped with its most common genes and DNA. The sample records 100,000 to 150,000 distinct CDR3 sequences, about 66% of which are singletons. The top ten constitute around 13% of the sample. RNA was extracted from bulk unsorted tissue and checked for quality with a NanoDrop ND-1000 and an Agilent 2100. Source material: lung tumor tissue. The receptor set was obtained from a man aged 30-40 years with non-small cell lung cancer.

As concerns this clonotype: This may be a read error: a much more frequent sequence differs by one nucleotide. The conserved phenylalanine or tryptophan is not found at the CDR3 terminus, so this likely reflects a read error. V usage is TRBV12-5 and J usage is TRBJ2-7; no clear D gene. Trimming pared 3 bases from V and 5 bases from J, leaving 5 bases between. The CDR3 consists of 11 residues. Per germline, CDR1 LGHNT and CDR2 FRNRAP. The CDR3 bases are TGTGCTAGTGGTTTAACGGACGAGCAGTACATC. Translation gives CASGLTDEQYI.

On this clonotype itself: This may be a read error: a much more frequent sequence differs by one nucleotide. V and J are TRBV10-3 and TRBJ1-2; D ambiguous. Trimming took 8 bases from V and 6 from J, leaving 19 bases between them. Per germline, CDR1 ENHRY and CDR2 SYGVKD. The CDR3 length is 14 residues. This chain's CDR3 is CAIAKLEAEDGYTF. CDR3 DNA sequence: TGTGCCATCGCCAAACTGGAGGCGGAGGATGGCTACACCTTC.

For this clonotype: A much larger clone differs by one base, so this may be a read error. The chain carries TRBV20-1 and TRBJ2-5, with 15 bases matching TRBD2. The CDR3 covers 16 residues. J was trimmed by 5 bases and V by 3 bases; bases with no gene match: 7. Germline CDR1 DFQATT, CDR2 SNEGSKA (reference sequence). CDR3 bases: TGCAGTGCTAGCATTGGACTAGCGGGGGGGTCTGAGACCCAGTACTTC. It specifies CSASIGLAGGSETQYF.

V gene TRBV11-2 combines with J gene TRBJ2-7, with D perhaps matching TRBD2 (5 bases). CDR1 is SGHAT, CDR2 FQNNGV, per germline. The V gene lost 8 bases and the J gene lost 7 bases, with 15 bases spanning the gap. This CDR3 region has 12 residues. CDR3 protein: CASDLDGGEQYF. The CDR3 DNA sequence: TGTGCCAGCGACTTAGATGGCGGGGAGCAGTACTTC.

In the case of this clonotype: A junction boundary mismatches the germline segment, possibly from a read error. The rearrangement joins TRBV11-2 to TRBJ2-1; tentatively, D is TRBD1 (6 bases). The CDR3 has 13 residues. CDR1 is SGHAT and CDR2 is FQNNGV in the germline V gene. The CDR3: CASSLDGDNEQLF. In DNA form, the CDR3 reads TGTGCCAGCAGTTTAGATGGGGACAATGAGCAGCTCTTC.